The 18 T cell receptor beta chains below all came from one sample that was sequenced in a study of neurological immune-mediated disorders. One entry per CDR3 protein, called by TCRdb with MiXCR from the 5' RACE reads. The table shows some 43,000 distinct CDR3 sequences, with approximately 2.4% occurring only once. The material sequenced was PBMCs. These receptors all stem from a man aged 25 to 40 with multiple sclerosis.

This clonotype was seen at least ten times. The CDR3 DNA sequence: TGTGCCAGCAGCTTAATCACAGGGAATGCCTATGGCTACACCTTC. Encoded protein: CASSLITGNAYGYTF. V is TRBV7-2 and J is TRBJ1-2, with D possibly TRBD1 on 6 matching bases. Germline V CDR1 and CDR2: SGHTA, FQGNSA. The CDR3 covers 15 residues. V lost 2 bases, J lost 4 bases, and 14 bases lay in between. Full variable domain (missing parts from reference TRBV7-2 and TRBJ1-2): GAGVSQSPSNKVTEKGKDVELRCDPISGHTALYWYRQSLGQGLEFLIYFQGNSAPDKSGLPSDRFSAERTGGSVSTLTIQRTQQEDSAVYLCASSLITGNAYGYTFGSGTRLTVV.

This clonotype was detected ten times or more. The CDR3 DNA is TGCAGTGCTACTTTGGGACAGGGAACCGGAGAGACCCAGTACTTC. Its protein is CSATLGQGTGETQYF. The J gene is TRBJ2-5, the V gene TRBV20-1; 9 nucleotides line up with TRBD1. Per the germline V gene, CDR1 is DFQATT and CDR2 is SNEGSKA (reference sequence). The CDR3 is 15 residues long. The J segment lost 4 bases and the V segment lost 4 bases, leaving 10 bases of the junction unmatched.

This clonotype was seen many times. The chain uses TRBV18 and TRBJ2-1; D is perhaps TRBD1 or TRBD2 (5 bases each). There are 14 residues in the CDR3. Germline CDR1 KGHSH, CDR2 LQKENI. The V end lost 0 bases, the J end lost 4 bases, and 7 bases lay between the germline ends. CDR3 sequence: CASSPPGPYNEQFF. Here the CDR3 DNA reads TGTGCCAGCTCACCACCGGGACCGTACAATGAGCAGTTCTTC.

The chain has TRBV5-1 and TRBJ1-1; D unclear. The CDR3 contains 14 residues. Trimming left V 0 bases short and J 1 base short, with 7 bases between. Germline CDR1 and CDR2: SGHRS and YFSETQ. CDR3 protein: CASSLGVGNTEAFF. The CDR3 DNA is TGCGCCAGCAGCTTGGGGGTCGGGAACACTGAAGCTTTCTTT.

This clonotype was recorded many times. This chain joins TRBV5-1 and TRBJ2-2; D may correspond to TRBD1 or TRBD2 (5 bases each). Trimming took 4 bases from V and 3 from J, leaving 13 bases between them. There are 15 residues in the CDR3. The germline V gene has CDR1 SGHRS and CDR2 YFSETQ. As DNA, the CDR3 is TGCGCCAGCAGCCAGGGAGCTGTGGACACCGGGGAGCTGTTTTTT. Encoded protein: CASSQGAVDTGELFF.

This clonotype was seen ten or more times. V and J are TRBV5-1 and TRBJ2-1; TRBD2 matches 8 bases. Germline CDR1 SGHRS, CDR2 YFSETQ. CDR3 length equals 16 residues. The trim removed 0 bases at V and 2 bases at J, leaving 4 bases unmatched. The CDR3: CASSLVPGGAYNEQFF. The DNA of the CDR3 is TGCGCCAGCAGCTTGGTCCCGGGAGGGGCCTACAATGAGCAGTTCTTC.

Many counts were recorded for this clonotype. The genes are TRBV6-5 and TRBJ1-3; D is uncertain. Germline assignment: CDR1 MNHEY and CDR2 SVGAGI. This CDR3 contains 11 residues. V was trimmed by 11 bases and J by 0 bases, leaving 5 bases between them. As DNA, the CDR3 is TGTGCCGCGGTCTCTGGAAACACCATATATTTT. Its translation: CAAVSGNTIYF.

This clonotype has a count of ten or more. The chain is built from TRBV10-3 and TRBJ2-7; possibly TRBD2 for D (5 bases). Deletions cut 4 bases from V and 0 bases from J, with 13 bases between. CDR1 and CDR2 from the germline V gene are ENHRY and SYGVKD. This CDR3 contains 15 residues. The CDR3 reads CAISGEAASSYEQYF. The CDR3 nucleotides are TGTGCCATCAGTGGGGAAGCGGCCAGCTCCTACGAGCAGTACTTC.

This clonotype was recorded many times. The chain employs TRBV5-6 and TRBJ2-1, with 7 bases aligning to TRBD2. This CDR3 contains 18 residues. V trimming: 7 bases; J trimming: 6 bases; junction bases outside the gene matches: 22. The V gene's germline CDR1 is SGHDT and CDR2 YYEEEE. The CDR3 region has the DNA TGTGCCAGCGTCCTCATGATAACGGTGCGGGAGCCCCTCAATGAGCAGTTCTTC. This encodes CASVLMITVREPLNEQFF.

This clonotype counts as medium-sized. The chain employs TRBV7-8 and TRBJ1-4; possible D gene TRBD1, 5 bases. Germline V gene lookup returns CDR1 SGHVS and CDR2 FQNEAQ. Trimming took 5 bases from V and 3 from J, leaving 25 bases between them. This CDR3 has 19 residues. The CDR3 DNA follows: TGTGCCAGCAGCCCCCTCCCGGGACTCGGCCGGGTGGCTAATGAAAAACTGTTTTTT. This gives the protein CASSPLPGLGRVANEKLFF.

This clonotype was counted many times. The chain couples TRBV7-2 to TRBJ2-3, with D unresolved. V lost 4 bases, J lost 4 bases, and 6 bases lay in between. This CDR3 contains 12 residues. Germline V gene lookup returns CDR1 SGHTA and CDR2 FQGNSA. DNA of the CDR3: TGTGCCAGCAGCTCCTCCCCAGATACGCAGTATTTT. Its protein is CASSSSPDTQYF.

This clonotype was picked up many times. DNA of the CDR3: TGTGCCAGCAGCTCGATGGGTCATAATGAGCAGTTCTTC. This codes for CASSSMGHNEQFF. The chain has TRBV7-2 and TRBJ2-1; no firm D call. The CDR3 runs to 13 residues. The V gene's germline CDR1 is SGHTA and CDR2 FQGNSA. V was pared by 4 bases and J by 7 bases, with 11 bases between.

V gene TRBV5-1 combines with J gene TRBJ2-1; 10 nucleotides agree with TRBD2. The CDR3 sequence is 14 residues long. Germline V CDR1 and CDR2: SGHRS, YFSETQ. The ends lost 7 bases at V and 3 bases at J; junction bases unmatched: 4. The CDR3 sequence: CASSAGGLYNEQFF. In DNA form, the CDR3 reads TGCGCCAGCTCAGCGGGGGGGCTCTACAATGAGCAGTTCTTC.

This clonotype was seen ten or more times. CDR3: CSASRARGRQPQHF. The CDR3 region has the DNA TGCAGTGCTAGCAGGGCCCGAGGGCGTCAGCCCCAGCATTTT. The rearrangement uses TRBV20-1 and TRBJ1-5; tentative D call: TRBD1 (5 bases). Germline CDR1 is DFQATT and CDR2 is SNEGSKA (reference sequence). CDR3 length equals 14 residues. V was pared by 3 bases and J by 6 bases, with 15 bases between.

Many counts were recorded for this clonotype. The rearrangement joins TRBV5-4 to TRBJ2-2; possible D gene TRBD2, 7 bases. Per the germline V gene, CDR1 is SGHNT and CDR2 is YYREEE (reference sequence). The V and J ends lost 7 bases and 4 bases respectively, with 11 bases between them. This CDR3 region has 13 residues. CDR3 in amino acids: CASRGGPTGELFF. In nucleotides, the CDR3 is TGTGCCAGCCGCGGGGGCCCCACCGGGGAGCTGTTTTTT.

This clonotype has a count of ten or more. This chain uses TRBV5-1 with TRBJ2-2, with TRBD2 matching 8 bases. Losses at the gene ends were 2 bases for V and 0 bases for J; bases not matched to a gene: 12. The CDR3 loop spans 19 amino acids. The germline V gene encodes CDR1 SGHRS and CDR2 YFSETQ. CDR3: CASSFDPAGANANTGELFF. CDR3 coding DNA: TGCGCCAGCAGCTTCGATCCAGCGGGAGCTAACGCGAACACCGGGGAGCTGTTTTTT.

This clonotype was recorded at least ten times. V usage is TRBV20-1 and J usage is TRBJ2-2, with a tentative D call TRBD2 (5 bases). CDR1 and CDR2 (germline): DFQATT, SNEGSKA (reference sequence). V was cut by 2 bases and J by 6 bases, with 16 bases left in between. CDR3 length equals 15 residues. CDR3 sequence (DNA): TGCAGTGCTAGATCCACTAGGGCCGTCGCCGGGGAGCTGTTTTTT. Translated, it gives CSARSTRAVAGELFF.

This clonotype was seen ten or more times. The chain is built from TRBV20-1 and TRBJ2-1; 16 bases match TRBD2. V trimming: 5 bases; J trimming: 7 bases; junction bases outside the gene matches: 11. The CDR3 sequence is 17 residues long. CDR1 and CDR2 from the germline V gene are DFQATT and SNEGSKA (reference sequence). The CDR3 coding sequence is TGCAGTGCTGATGGGACTAGCGGGGGGGCGGTGTATAATGAGCAGTTCTTC. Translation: CSADGTSGGAVYNEQFF.